A selection of T cell receptor beta chains follows, all from one sample in a study of shared clonotypes between healthy human individuals. The assay was immunoSEQ multiplex PCR, and TCRdb's table has in-frame clones only and misses some. The data hold about 590,000 clones, with 95% to 96% observed a single time. The sample consisted of naive CD8+ T cells sorted from blood. These receptors were collected from a woman under 40 in good health. Each CDR3 is given with its conserved first and last residue. The D gene is left open where the match is weak. Clone size, where shown, is once, few, many, or a class for clones that have expanded.

clone size	V gene	J gene	D gene	CDR3 DNA	CDR3 protein
NA	TRBV19	TRBJ2-3	TRBD2	TGTGCCAGTGGAAAAAGCGGGAGTGCAGATACGCAGTATTTT	CASGKSGSADTQYF
once	TRBV27	TRBJ2-2	NA	TGTGCCAGCAGTTTAAGGCACGGACGAAACACCGGGGAGCTGTTTTTT	CASSLRHGRNTGELFF
NA	TRBV27	TRBJ1-5	NA	TGTGCCAGCAGTTTATGGGGGAGGGGTCAGCCCCAGCATTTT	CASSLWGRGQPQHF
NA	TRBV5-6	TRBJ2-1	TRBD2	TGTGCCAGCAGCTGGACTAGCGGGAGTGATGAGCAGTTCTTC	CASSWTSGSDEQFF
NA	TRBV5-1	TRBJ1-1	NA	TGCGCCAGCATCCCGACCGGCGGGATGAACACTGAAGCTTTCTTT	CASIPTGGMNTEAFF
NA	TRBV11-2	TRBJ2-7	NA	TGTGCCAGCAGCTCGTCGGTCCGAGGTTTCTACGAGCAGTACTTC	CASSSSVRGFYEQYF
NA	TRBV27	TRBJ2-4	TRBD1	TGTGCCAGCAACCACAGGGGAGCAGAGGACATTCAGTACTTC	CASNHRGAEDIQYF
NA	TRBV28	TRBJ2-7	TRBD2	TGTGCCAGCAGTTCCGGGGGGAGCTACGAGCAGTACTTC	CASSSGGSYEQYF
once	TRBV11-3	TRBJ2-2	TRBD1	TGTGCCAGCAGCCACGGACAGGGGGACCCCGGGGAGCTGTTTTTT	CASSHGQGDPGELFF
NA	TRBV13	TRBJ2-1	TRBD2	TGTGCCAGCAGCTCCTCAACCGGAGCGGGAGGTCTCTACAATGAGCAGTTCTTC	CASSSSTGAGGLYNEQFF
NA	TRBV5-1	TRBJ1-1	TRBD1	TGCGCCAGCGCTAGGACAGGGAACACTGAAGCTTTCTTT	CASARTGNTEAFF
NA	TRBV19	TRBJ2-7	NA	TGTGCCAGTAGTAGTAGAGCCTTCAGCTACGAGCAGTACTTC	CASSSRAFSYEQYF
once	TRBV7-7	TRBJ2-5	NA	TGTGCCAGCAGCCCGGGACTGCAAGAGACCCAGTACTTC	CASSPGLQETQYF
NA	TRBV11-2	TRBJ1-1	NA	TGTGCCAGCAGCTTAGGGGAGAACACTGAAGCTTTCTTT	CASSLGENTEAFF
NA	TRBV29-1	TRBJ2-7	NA	TGCAGCGTCCGAGGGGCTAGCGACTCCTACGAGCAGTACTTC	CSVRGASDSYEQYF
NA	TRBV28	TRBJ1-2	NA	TGTGCCAGCAGTTTCGGCGGGGGCCTCGGGAGTGATGGCTACACCTTC	CASSFGGGLGSDGYTF
NA	TRBV6-1	TRBJ2-3	NA	TGTGCCAGCAGTGGAAGACGCCCCGGGACTCAAGGAGATACGCAGTATTTT	CASSGRRPGTQGDTQYF
NA	TRBV6-1	TRBJ2-2	NA	TGTGCCGGATGGGGGATGGCCGGGGAGCTGTTTTTT	CAGWGMAGELFF
NA	TRBV9	TRBJ2-7	NA	TGTGCCAGCAGCGTAGGGTCAGGGAACTACGAGCAGTACTTC	CASSVGSGNYEQYF
NA	TRBV2	TRBJ1-2	NA	TGTGCCAGGGGACGGGCTGTATATGGCTACACCTTC	CARGRAVYGYTF
NA	TRBV27	TRBJ2-7	TRBD2	TGTGCCAGCAGTTTTAGCGGGACCCCCTACGAGCAGTACTTC	CASSFSGTPYEQYF
NA	TRBV10-3	TRBJ2-7	NA	TGTGCCATCAGTGAGTCTCACGAGTACGAGCAGTACTTC	CAISESHEYEQYF
NA	TRBV19	TRBJ2-1	NA	TGTGCCAGTAGTATAGATCAGCCCACGATTGAGCAGTTCTTC	CASSIDQPTIEQFF